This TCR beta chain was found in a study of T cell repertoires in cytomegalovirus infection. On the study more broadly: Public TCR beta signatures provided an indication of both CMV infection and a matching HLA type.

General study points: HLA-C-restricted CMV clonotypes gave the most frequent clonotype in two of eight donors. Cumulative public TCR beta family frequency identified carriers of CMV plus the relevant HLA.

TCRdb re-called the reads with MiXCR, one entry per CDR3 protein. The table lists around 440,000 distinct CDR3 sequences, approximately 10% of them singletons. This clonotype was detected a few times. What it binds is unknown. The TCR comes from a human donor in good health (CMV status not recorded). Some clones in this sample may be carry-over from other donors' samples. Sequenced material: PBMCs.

CDR3: CSAQNPSSGQETQYF. CDR3 nucleotides: TGCAGTGCCCAAAACCCGTCTAGCGGGCAAGAGACCCAGTACTTC. This sequence joins TRBV20-1 and TRBJ2-5; TRBD2 aligns across 8 bases. This CDR3 has 15 amino acids. With 6 bases clipped from V and 2 bases from J, the junction kept 11 bases outside the gene matches. Per the germline V gene, CDR1 is DFQATT and CDR2 is SNEGSKA (reference sequence).